This T cell receptor (beta chain) was sequenced in a study of T cell repertoires in cytomegalovirus infection. Study-wide results and caveats: It was HLA-C-restricted CMV-specific TCR beta clonotypes that dominated the response ex vivo.

CDR3 length equals 14 residues. CDR1 LNHDA and CDR2 SQIVND come from the germline V gene (reference sequence). The V and J ends lost 10 bases and 5 bases, in that order; junction bases with no gene match: 11. To note about this clonotype: The target antigen is unknown.

TCRdb passed the reads through MiXCR, listing each CDR3 protein once. The top ten clones hold approximately 8% of a sample with fewer than 700,000 distinct CDR3 sequences, 24% of them seen once. The chain couples TRBV19 to TRBJ2-1, with TRBD1 matching 7 bases. Sequencing input: CD8+ T cells from PBMCs. The receptor was isolated from a human donor in good health (CMV status not recorded). Some clones in this sample may be carry-over from other donors' samples. The CDR3 loop reads CANTSTGSNNEQFF. The CDR3 nucleotides read TGTGCCAATACCTCGACAGGGTCTAACAATGAGCAGTTCTTC.